A selection of T cell receptor beta chains follows, all from one sample in a study of PD-L1 blockade in urothelial cancer. TCRdb keeps only in-frame clones here, not all; method: immunoSEQ multiplex PCR. The table records approximately 110,000 clones, around 85% of them present only once. This sample comprised PBMCs, obtained around atezolizumab (anti-PD-L1) treatment. Receptor source: a man aged 50 to 60 with urothelial cancer. Each CDR3 is given with its conserved first and last residue. Fields, in order: CDR3 DNA, CDR3 protein, J gene, V gene, clone size, D gene. D genes are given only for firm matches. Only part of the rows carry a size: once, few, many, or a class if the clone is expanded.

TGCGCCAGCAGCCAAGGGGACAGGATAAACACTGAAGCTTTCTTT	CASSQGDRINTEAFF	TRBJ1-1	TRBV4-1	NA	TRBD1
TGTGCCAGCAGTTCTACCGGGACAGGAAGACCCCGGCAGTACTTC	CASSSTGTGRPRQYF	TRBJ2-7	TRBV5-6	NA	TRBD1
TGTGCTAGTGGTCACAGCACTGGAAACACCATATATTTT	CASGHSTGNTIYF	TRBJ1-3	TRBV12-5	NA	NA
TGCGCCAGCAGCTTGTATGGCCAAATCTACAATGAGCAGTTCTTC	CASSLYGQIYNEQFF	TRBJ2-1	TRBV5-1	NA	NA
TGTGCCAGCAAGGGGGACCCGCAAGAGACCCAGTACTTC	CASKGDPQETQYF	TRBJ2-5	TRBV5-4	NA	NA
TGCGCCAGCAGCCAAGAGCAGGGGTTAAGTTCACCCCTCCACTTT	CASSQEQGLSSPLHF	TRBJ1-6	TRBV4-1	NA	NA
TGCGCCAGCAGCCAAGGAACGGCTTTTCAGGGCTCCTACGAGCAGTACTTC	CASSQGTAFQGSYEQYF	TRBJ2-7	TRBV4-1	NA	NA
TGTGCCAGCAGGCCCGGGACTAGCGGATACAATGAGCAGTTCTTC	CASRPGTSGYNEQFF	TRBJ2-1	TRBV2	NA	TRBD2
TGCGCCAGCAGCCCACGACAGGGTGGCGAGACCCAGTACTTC	CASSPRQGGETQYF	TRBJ2-5	TRBV5-1	NA	TRBD1
TGTGCCAGCAGCGCCACCCTGGGACAGGGCGGGGAAAAACTGTTTTTT	CASSATLGQGGEKLFF	TRBJ1-4	TRBV9	few	TRBD1
TGTGCCAGCAGCCACGGGGGAGGCAGGGGGATTTATTCACCCCTCCACTTT	CASSHGGGRGIYSPLHF	TRBJ1-6	TRBV7-9	few	TRBD1
TGTGCCAGCAGCTTACGGGGACAGGGAAACACCGGGGAGCTGTTTTTT	CASSLRGQGNTGELFF	TRBJ2-2	TRBV7-9	NA	TRBD1
TGTGCCAGCAGCTTACCGATCGGCAGGGTGGATCAGCCCCAGCATTTT	CASSLPIGRVDQPQHF	TRBJ1-5	TRBV7-3	NA	NA
TGTGCCAGCAGTTTTCGTAATAGCGGGGGCCAAGAGACCCAGTACTTC	CASSFRNSGGQETQYF	TRBJ2-5	TRBV28	NA	TRBD2
TGTGCCGGTTCTATGGCGGGAGGGTGGACCGGGGAGCTGTTTTTT	CAGSMAGGWTGELFF	TRBJ2-2	TRBV6-6	NA	TRBD2
TGTGCCAGCAGTGAAGCGCGGGGTTCCGGGTACTTC	CASSEARGSGYF	TRBJ2-7	TRBV2	NA	NA
TGTGCATCGACTAGCGGGAGTATGGATGAGCAGTTCTTC	CASTSGSMDEQFF	TRBJ2-1	TRBV30	NA	TRBD2
TGTGCCAGCAGCGATGGGGCGACCGGGGAGCTGTTTTTT	CASSDGATGELFF	TRBJ2-2	TRBV9	NA	NA
TGTGCCACCAGACTAGCGGACCAAGAGACCCAGTACTTC	CATRLADQETQYF	TRBJ2-5	TRBV19	NA	TRBD2
TGCGCCAGCAGCATGACTAGTTCCACAGATACGCAGTATTTT	CASSMTSSTDTQYF	TRBJ2-3	TRBV5-1	NA	NA
TGTGCCAGCAGCACCTTCGACAGCCGCCCGGAGAAGTCGTCTCAGCCCCAGCATTTT	CASSTFDSRPEKSSQPQHF	TRBJ1-5	TRBV7-4	NA	NA
TGTGCCAGCAGCTTAAAAGGGGTCGTACAGTCCCACTATGGCTACACCTTC	CASSLKGVVQSHYGYTF	TRBJ1-2	TRBV7-9	NA	NA
TGTGCCAGCAGCGCCCCCGGACTAGCGGTGGGGGATACGCAGTATTTT	CASSAPGLAVGDTQYF	TRBJ2-3	TRBV9	NA	TRBD2
TGCGCCAGCAGCCCCCCAGGGACAGGGAATCACGAGCAGTACTTC	CASSPPGTGNHEQYF	TRBJ2-7	TRBV5-1	once	TRBD1
TGTGCCAGCAGTGGTGGACAGGGGGGGGCTTTCTTT	CASSGGQGGAFF	TRBJ1-1	TRBV25-1	once	TRBD1
TGTGCCTGGAGTACCGGACTAGCGGGAGGAGGGGGAGAGACCCAGTACTTC	CAWSTGLAGGGGETQYF	TRBJ2-5	TRBV30	NA	TRBD2
TGTGCCAGCAGTCGAACACACACAGATACGCAGTATTTT	CASSRTHTDTQYF	TRBJ2-3	TRBV7-2	NA	NA
TGTGCCAGTAGTTCCGGGAACGGAAACACCATATATTTT	CASSSGNGNTIYF	TRBJ1-3	TRBV19	NA	NA
TGTGCCAGCAGCTCCCGTGGGGGGGGTAATTCACCCCTCCACTTT	CASSSRGGGNSPLHF	TRBJ1-6	TRBV9	NA	NA
TGTGCCAGCAGGCAGGGGAAGGGAGAGACCCAGTACTTC	CASRQGKGETQYF	TRBJ2-5	TRBV6-1	NA	NA
TGTGCCAGCAGCTTGCGGGGACTAGCGGGACGCGAGCAGTTCTTC	CASSLRGLAGREQFF	TRBJ2-1	TRBV5-6	NA	TRBD2
TGTGCCAGCAGTTCAGGGACAGGGCTAGTAAAACTCAGTGGCTACACCTTC	CASSSGTGLVKLSGYTF	TRBJ1-2	TRBV28	NA	TRBD1
TGTGCCAGCAGTCGTAGCGGGTTAAACACCGGGGAGCTGTTTTTT	CASSRSGLNTGELFF	TRBJ2-2	TRBV6-5	once	TRBD2
TGTGCCAGCAGTACCACAGGGGGCTCCTACAATGAGCAGTTCTTC	CASSTTGGSYNEQFF	TRBJ2-1	TRBV27	NA	TRBD1
TGTGCCAGTAGTATGTCCGAGGTCGGTGAAAAACTGTTTTTT	CASSMSEVGEKLFF	TRBJ1-4	TRBV19	NA	NA